What follows is one TCR beta chain and its context. It lacks a known antigen. Per-base quality was not reported, and no clone a single base away is much larger than it. The data were obtained in a study of blood T cell repertoires in COVID-19 (dated by TCRdb to the early 2020s). Looking at the study overall: Samples covering the acute and convalescent phases of COVID-19 were provided by collaborators in the United States, Italy and Spain. Sample metadata almost always included a de-identified subject ID, COVID-19 status, age in years and sex. The material from the prospective study consisted of cDNA or gDNA derived from T cells, B-cell-depleted T cells, or PBMCs. The repertoires were released in a freely available public database meant as a resource for research on the immune response to SARS-CoV-2. Samples were obtained from the ongoing ImmuneRACE study (first 160 participants) and from about 1,300 subjects provided by 6 global collaborators. Deeply sampled blood TCRbeta repertoires from subjects exposed to, actively infected with, or recovered from COVID-19 were included in the dataset. Where available, HLA class I and class II types were taken from metadata supplied by the sample provider and were not determined by assay-based typing. General conclusions and limits of the study: The amount of clinical and demographic metadata varied by source and participant and was provided uncurated.

Whole blood was collected in K2EDTA tubes by collaborating institutions according to the institutions' own protocols. Collaborator samples were shipped for TCRbeta analysis as frozen whole blood, isolated PBMCs, or DNA extracted from either sample type. CDR3 length: 14 amino acids, cysteine to phenylalanine. The retained sequence is limited to the CDR3, 42 bases, with the frame set at the first base. At the junction V is shortened by 10 bases and J by 0 bases; bases outside the gene matches: 6. According to the germline V gene, CDR1 reads MNHEY and CDR2 reads SVGAGI. The immunoSEQ Assay, a bias-controlled multiplex PCR, was used to amplify TCRbeta CDR3 regions from genomic DNA. Per the source publication's procedure: Nucleated cell counts per sample were estimated from amplification of reference gene primers within the assay. To quantify the absolute abundance of each unique TCRbeta CDR3 rearrangement, sequence reads were collapsed and filtered. For each sample, productive Simpson clonality was calculated as the square root of Simpson's diversity index across productive rearrangements. The table comes from immuneACCESS by way of TCRdb, which keeps in-frame sequences with V and J called. Part of the clones is missing from these tables; in studies checked, under half for an unresolved V gene and the rest for unknown reasons. The V and J calls and the clone size are those of that table, but D and trimming were determined from the DNA. This sample gives more than 200,000 clones in total; roughly 80% of them show up just once. The ten biggest clones cover 10% of the sample.

Sequences were obtained from peripheral blood. The chain was built from TRBV6-5 and TRBJ2-1, with 7 junctional bases fitting TRBD2. This receptor was identified in a woman older than 75 with acute or convalescent COVID-19. The bases are TGTGCCACTTTAGCGGGTGTCTCCTACAATGAGCAGTTCTTC. This codes for CATLAGVSYNEQFF.